The source of this T cell receptor beta chain is a study of siplizumab effects on memory and regulatory T cells. Points from the study as a whole: Siplizumab cultures yielded proliferating Tregs whose suppressive function was not confirmed. Mapping to unstimulated subsets was achieved for only a minor fraction of alloreactive clones.

Profiling relied on immunoSEQ multiplex PCR, and the TCRdb table lists in-frame clones only, not all of them. The repertoire consists of over 60,000 clones, with roughly nine tenths occurring once and the leading ten covering roughly 29%. Comment on this clone: Its antigen is not known.

The sequence was obtained from a human donor in good health. Sequenced material: CD8+ T cells sorted from blood.

The chain's CDR3 is CASSDRQFVGTGELFF. The CDR3 nucleotides are TGTGCCAGCAGTGATCGACAGTTTGTAGGGACCGGGGAGCTGTTTTTT. The chain recombines TRBV6-1 with TRBJ2-2; D perhaps matches TRBD1 (5 bases). The CDR3 contains 16 residues. V lost 3 bases to trimming and J lost 5 bases, with 16 bases between them. Germline V CDR1 and CDR2: MNHNS, SASEGT.